Listed here are 9 T cell receptor beta chains from one sample, sequenced in a study of T cells in Graves' hyperthyroidism and ophthalmopathy. Amplified regions were TCR beta CDR3 sequences from RNA transcripts. A first-round RT-PCR of the TCR CDR3 used the HTBI primer set. MiXCR, applied by TCRdb to the multiplex PCR reads, yields one record per CDR3 protein. Among about 510,000 distinct CDR3 sequences listed, 46% were seen once. The material sequenced was peripheral blood or thyroid tissue (not recorded which). These receptors were collected from an adult woman with Graves' disease, either hyperthyroidism or ophthalmopathy (not recorded which).

The chain uses TRBV6-5 and TRBJ1-2; D unclear. CDR3 length: 15 residues. CDR1 is MNHEY and CDR2 is SVGAGI in the germline V gene. Trimming cost V 0 bases and J 8 bases, with 16 bases left between them. The CDR3 reads CASSYSIKGWEGYTF. The CDR3 DNA is TGTGCCAGCAGTTACTCGATAAAGGGATGGGAGGGCTACACCTTC.

The chain couples TRBV6-6 to TRBJ2-7; 8 nucleotides line up with TRBD1. With V trimmed by 6 bases and J by 6 bases, 7 bases remained unmatched. This CDR3 has 13 residues. Germline-derived CDR1 and CDR2 are MNHNY and SVGAGI (reference sequence). As DNA, the CDR3 is TGTGCCAGCAGAGCGACAGGGACAGGCGAGCAGTACTTC. Its translation: CASRATGTGEQYF.

This clonotype was counted a few times. The CDR3 is CASSEQGMVYGYTF. CDR3 DNA sequence: TGTGCCAGCAGCGAACAGGGGATGGTCTATGGCTACACCTTC. The chain couples TRBV7-9 to TRBJ1-2; 7 bases line up with TRBD1. The V gene's germline CDR1 is SEHNR and CDR2 FQNEAQ (reference sequence). The J segment lost 4 bases and the V segment lost 5 bases, leaving 7 bases of the junction unmatched. The CDR3 has 14 amino acids.

This clonotype was observed at least ten times. The rearrangement uses TRBV13 and TRBJ2-7; TRBD2 matches at 7 bases. The ends lost 1 base at V and 6 bases at J; junction bases unmatched: 6. Germline loops: CDR1 PRHDT, CDR2 FYEKMQ (reference sequence). The CDR3 has 14 amino acids. The CDR3 is CASSLERELGEQYF. The CDR3 nucleotides are TGTGCCAGCAGCTTAGAGCGGGAACTAGGCGAGCAGTACTTC.

The chain links TRBV2 to TRBJ1-5; D gene unclear. Trimming shortened V by 5 bases and J by 4 bases, and 6 bases separated the two germline ends. Germline V lookup: CDR1 SNHLY, CDR2 FYNNEI. The CDR3 has 12 amino acids. CDR3 nucleotides: TGTGCCAGCAGTACTCAAAATCAGCCCCAGCATTTT. It encodes CASSTQNQPQHF.

The chain employs TRBV29-1 and TRBJ2-7; D possibly uses TRBD1 or TRBD2 (6 bases each). CDR1 and CDR2 from the germline V gene are SQVTM and ANQGSEA. V was shortened by 8 bases and J by 0 bases, with 14 bases between the two germline ends. This CDR3 comprises 13 residues. Here the CDR3 DNA reads TGCAGCAGTTTCCGGGGGCGCTCCTACGAGCAGTACTTC. This encodes CSSFRGRSYEQYF.

The rearrangement links TRBV28 to TRBJ1-1; 8 bases are shared with TRBD1. The germline gives CDR1 MDHEN, CDR2 SYDVKM. CDR3 length: 13 amino acids. Trimming removed 8 bases from V and 5 bases from J; junction bases left unmatched: 7. The CDR3 spells CASERQGLTEAFF. Here the CDR3 DNA reads TGTGCCAGCGAGAGACAGGGGCTAACTGAAGCTTTCTTT.

This clonotype was detected only a few times. The genes are TRBV29-1 and TRBJ2-7; 7 bases are a match to TRBD1. Trimming at V came to 6 bases and at J to 0 bases, leaving 5 bases not matched to a gene. Germline V lookup: CDR1 SQVTM, CDR2 ANQGSEA. The CDR3 length is 13 residues. CDR3 in amino acids: CSVGDRASYEQYF. The CDR3 coding sequence is TGCAGCGTAGGGGACAGAGCCTCCTACGAGCAGTACTTC.

This chain uses TRBV7-9 with TRBJ1-6; no clear D. Trimming stripped 2 bases from V and 9 bases from J, with 14 bases between. Germline lookup yields CDR1 SEHNR and CDR2 FQNEAQ (reference sequence). The CDR3 runs to 15 residues. CDR3 bases: TGTGCCAGCAGCTTAAATAGCGGGGAGATTTCACCCCTCCACTTT. This translates into CASSLNSGEISPLHF.